The TCR beta chain described here comes from a study of OX40 agonist ivuxolimab in advanced cancers. Looking at the study overall: Patients were dosed intravenously with ivuxolimab at 0.01 to 10 mg/kg every 2 weeks.

Sequencing used immunoSEQ multiplex PCR; TCRdb keeps in-frame clones, though not all of them. The sample includes about 46,000 clones, 82% of them seen just once. The CDR3 loop spans 13 amino acids. Between the trimmed V and J ends, which lost 6 bases and 5 bases, there was a span of 10 bases. Germline V gene sequence: CDR1 KGHSH, CDR2 LQKENI. The sample consisted of CD4+ or CD8+ T cells sorted from blood, taken in a trial of the OX40 agonist ivuxolimab. The rearrangement links TRBV18 to TRBJ2-2; D possibly corresponds to TRBD1 (6 bases). The receptor's source is an adult with an advanced solid tumor such as melanoma, head and neck, liver or kidney cancer. The CDR3 bases are TGTGCCAGCTCCAGGGGCGAAACCGGGGAGCTGTTTTTT. Residues: CASSRGETGELFF.